Below, 32 T cell receptor beta chains from the same sample are listed, as sequenced in a study of regulatory T cells in long-lasting Graves disease. The time point denotes: persistent/refractory GD, antithyroid drugs over 5 years with positive TRAb. PBMC-extracted RNA yielded the TCR library. Investigators prepared the TCR beta libraries by applying iRepertoire HTBI primers and Arm-PCR of CDR3 regions. TCRdb reprocessed the multiplex PCR reads with MiXCR, giving one entry per CDR3 protein. The sample shows 310,000 or so distinct CDR3 sequences, around a fifth of them seen only once. This specimen consisted of peripheral blood mononuclear cells (PBMCs), obtained when the disease was refractory, from a patient treated with antithyroid drugs. Receptors originate from a female donor with Graves disease.

This clonotype was recorded a few times. CDR3 coding DNA: TGCAGTGCTGGGAGGGCAGTGGGCAATCAGCCCCAGCATTTT. This gives the protein CSAGRAVGNQPQHF. The V gene is TRBV20-1, the J gene TRBJ1-5; D gene ambiguous. Between the trimmed V and J ends, which lost 5 bases and 2 bases, there was a span of 13 bases. This CDR3 has 14 residues. CDR1 is DFQATT, CDR2 SNEGSKA, per germline (reference sequence).

This clonotype was detected a few times. J is TRBJ1-2 and V is TRBV6-2 or TRBV6-3; D remains unclear. This CDR3 region has 16 residues. Looked up from germline, CDR1 is MNHEY and CDR2 is SVGEGT. The ends were cut back, 5 bases at V and 2 bases at J, with 18 bases in the middle. This CDR3 reads CASSEHVDGLNYGYTF. The CDR3 nucleotides read TGTGCCAGCAGTGAGCACGTCGACGGGCTGAACTATGGCTACACCTTC.

This clonotype was recorded a few times. CDR3 sequence (DNA): TGTGCCAGCTCACCCCGCGGGGCTAATGAAAAACTGTTTTTT. This sequence encodes CASSPRGANEKLFF. The J gene is TRBJ1-4, the V gene TRBV18; D gene unclear. This CDR3 contains 14 residues. Germline V gene sequence: CDR1 KGHSH, CDR2 LQKENI. Trimming took off 3 bases at V and 3 bases at J, with 8 bases between the two ends.

This clonotype was seen a few times. The chain recombines TRBV30 with TRBJ2-7; 7 bases align to TRBD1. From germline, CDR1 is GTSNPN and CDR2 SVGIG (reference sequence). The CDR3 length is 14 residues. With V trimmed by 5 bases and J by 7 bases, 14 bases remained unmatched. CDR3 DNA: TGTGCCTGGGATAGGGGGACAGACGGGACGGAGCAGTACTTC. This translates into CAWDRGTDGTEQYF.

This clonotype was picked up many times. The rearrangement uses TRBV24-1 and TRBJ2-5, with D perhaps matching TRBD1 (7 bases). The CDR3 has 15 amino acids. CDR1 KGHDR and CDR2 SFDVKD come from the germline V gene. The V gene lost 5 bases and the J gene lost 4 bases, with 16 bases spanning the gap. The CDR3 protein is CATSARQGGGETQYF. CDR3 DNA sequence: TGTGCCACCAGTGCGCGGCAGGGGGGCGGAGAGACCCAGTACTTC.

The table lists this clonotype with many counts. The rearrangement joins TRBV27 to TRBJ1-5; D unresolved. The CDR3 totals 13 residues. CDR1 is MNHEY, CDR2 SMNVEV, per germline (reference sequence). Trimming pared 8 bases from V and 6 bases from J, leaving 14 bases between. The CDR3 loop is CASGFSTFQPQHF. CDR3 bases: TGTGCCAGCGGGTTTTCGACCTTTCAGCCCCAGCATTTT.

The chain uses TRBV5-1 and TRBJ1-2; no definite D call. Germline loops: CDR1 SGHRS, CDR2 YFSETQ. The CDR3 extends over 14 amino acids. Trimming removed 4 bases from V and 3 bases from J, with 13 bases in between. The CDR3 loop is CASSPGAGYYGYTF. Here the CDR3 DNA reads TGCGCCAGCAGCCCCGGCGCCGGGTACTATGGCTACACCTTC.

This clonotype has at least ten counts. This rearrangement joins TRBV13 to TRBJ2-7, with TRBD2 as a possible D gene (5 bases). The CDR3 runs to 17 residues. V was cut by 5 bases and J by 0 bases, with 20 bases left in between. Per the germline V gene, CDR1 is PRHDT and CDR2 is FYEKMQ (reference sequence). CDR3 coding DNA: TGTGCCAGCAGCCTCTCTGGCGCCCCTCGGGGCTCCTACGAGCAGTACTTC. It codes for CASSLSGAPRGSYEQYF.

This clonotype was seen a few times. This rearrangement joins TRBV6-5 to TRBJ2-5; D ambiguous. CDR3 length: 14 amino acids. The V gene's germline CDR1 is MNHEY and CDR2 SVGAGI. V was shortened by 0 bases and J by 3 bases, with 8 bases between the two germline ends. CDR3 nucleotides: TGTGCCAGCAGTTACTCGAAAGGGAAAGAGACCCAGTACTTC. This codes for CASSYSKGKETQYF.

This clonotype was seen only a few times. The rearrangement uses TRBV7-9 and TRBJ2-7; the D is unclear. Per germline, CDR1 SEHNR and CDR2 FQNEAQ (reference sequence). This CDR3 contains 12 residues. Trimming took 1 base from V and 6 from J, leaving 7 bases between them. Written as DNA, the CDR3 is TGTGCCAGCAGCTTAGATTTGGGCGAGCAGTACTTC. Its protein is CASSLDLGEQYF. Based on the CDR3 plus reference TRBV7-9 and TRBJ2-7, the full variable domain is DTGVSQNPRHKITKRGQNVTFRCDPISEHNRLYWYRQTLGQGPEFLTYFQNEAQLEKSRLLSDRFSAERPKGSFSTLEIQRTEQGDSAMYLCASSLDLGEQYFGPGTRLTVT.

This clonotype was found a few times. This chain connects TRBV7-2 to TRBJ1-2; no reliable D call. The CDR3 runs 13 residues. Per germline, CDR1 SGHTA and CDR2 FQGNSA. Trimming pared 7 bases from V and 3 bases from J, leaving 12 bases between. This CDR3 reads CASTYQAYYGYTF. The CDR3, as DNA: TGTGCCAGCACTTACCAAGCGTACTATGGCTACACCTTC.

V usage is TRBV5-1 and J usage is TRBJ1-1; D unresolved. In germline, CDR1 is SGHRS, CDR2 YFSETQ. V dropped 1 base and J dropped 0 bases, with 13 bases sitting between them. The CDR3 loop spans 16 amino acids. CDR3 DNA: TGCGCCAGCAGCTTGAGGACCACTCTTATGAACACTGAAGCTTTCTTT. Its protein product is CASSLRTTLMNTEAFF.

The sample holds many counts of this clonotype. The chain employs TRBV30 and TRBJ1-1, with D possibly matching TRBD1 (6 bases). The CDR3 has 15 residues. V was shortened by 1 base and J by 0 bases, with 12 bases between the two germline ends. Germline CDR1 and CDR2: GTSNPN and SVGIG (reference sequence). This chain's CDR3 is CAWSASWTVNTEAFF. For the CDR3, the DNA is TGTGCCTGGAGTGCCAGCTGGACAGTGAACACTGAAGCTTTCTTT.

This clonotype showed up just a few times. The V and J genes are TRBV5-6 and TRBJ2-7; TRBD1 agrees at 7 bases. Unmatched junction bases numbered 7, after V lost 3 bases and J lost 7 bases. This CDR3 comprises 13 residues. Germline V lookup: CDR1 SGHDT, CDR2 YYEEEE. DNA of the CDR3: TGTGCCAGCAGCTGGGGGACAGCCTTTGAGCAGTACTTC. Translated: CASSWGTAFEQYF.

The chain is built from TRBV19 and TRBJ2-4; 8 nucleotides line up with TRBD1. There are 17 residues in the CDR3. Losses at the gene ends were 3 bases for V and 0 bases for J; bases not matched to a gene: 7. In germline, CDR1 is LNHDA, CDR2 SQIVND (reference sequence). CDR3: CASSIHGQGAAKNIQYF. The CDR3 nucleotides are TGTGCCAGTAGTATTCATGGGCAGGGGGCAGCCAAAAACATTCAGTACTTC.

A remark on this clonotype: This may come from a read error, since a much larger clone is one base off. The rearrangement uses TRBV24-1 and TRBJ1-2; D is unclear. Germline-derived CDR1 and CDR2 are KGHDR and SFDVKD. CDR3 length: 12 amino acids. V lost 5 bases to trimming and J lost 4 bases, with 7 bases between them. The CDR3 region has the DNA TGTGCCACCAGTGGATCGAGCTATGGCTACACCTTC. Translated: CATSGSSYGYTF.

This clonotype was recorded once. V and J are TRBV30 and TRBJ1-1; D is possibly TRBD1 (6 bases). The CDR3 has 13 amino acids. V gave up 2 bases and J gave up 2 bases, with 9 bases separating them. Germline V CDR1 and CDR2: GTSNPN, SVGIG (reference sequence). The CDR3: CAWSRDINTEAFF. The CDR3 region has the DNA TGTGCCTGGAGTCGGGACATTAACACTGAAGCTTTCTTT. The variable domain in full, with the rest retrieved from reference TRBV30 and TRBJ1-1, is SQTIHQWPATLVQPVGSPLSLECTVEGTSNPNLYWYRQAAGRGLQLLFYSVGIGQISSEVPQNLSASRPQDRQFILSSKKLLLSDSGFYLCAWSRDINTEAFFGQGTRLTVV.

The genes are TRBV27 and TRBJ2-1; 7 bases map to TRBD2. V shed 6 bases and J 13 bases; nucleotides not matched to a gene: 12. Germline CDR1 and CDR2: MNHEY and SMNVEV (reference sequence). This CDR3 spans 13 amino acids. The CDR3 reads CASRGALSGGQFF. The DNA of the CDR3 is TGTGCCAGCAGGGGCGCTTTGTCGGGAGGACAGTTCTTC.

The chain joins TRBV27 to TRBJ2-3, with D perhaps being TRBD1 or TRBD2 (5 bases each). This CDR3 comprises 15 residues. Germline CDR1 is MNHEY and CDR2 is SMNVEV (reference sequence). V shed 3 bases and J shed 3 bases, with 13 bases lying between them. The CDR3 DNA reads as TGTGCCAGCAGTTTTTCGGGGCGCATTACAGATACGCAGTATTTT. The encoded protein is CASSFSGRITDTQYF.

This clonotype was recorded a few times. V gene TRBV12-3 or TRBV12-4 combines with J gene TRBJ1-3; D is possibly TRBD1 (5 bases). Trimming removed 3 bases from V and 2 bases from J, with 11 bases in between. The CDR3 contains 15 residues. CDR3 region: CASSLFRGTGNTIYF. CDR3 in DNA: TGTGCCAGCAGTTTGTTCCGGGGGACTGGAAACACCATATATTTT.

This clonotype has at least ten counts. The chain couples TRBV10-3 to TRBJ2-5, with 8 bases lining up with TRBD1. The J segment lost 5 bases and the V segment lost 3 bases, leaving 5 bases of the junction unmatched. Germline CDR1 ENHRY, CDR2 SYGVKD. The CDR3 has 14 amino acids. In DNA form, the CDR3 reads TGTGCCATCAGTGACTCGGGACAGGCGGAGACCCAGTACTTC. Translated, it gives CAISDSGQAETQYF.

This clonotype came up many times. J is TRBJ2-7 and V is TRBV20-1; 9 bases line up with TRBD2. V lost 5 bases to trimming and J lost 2 bases; unmatched junction nucleotides: 4. Germline-derived CDR1 and CDR2 are DFQATT and SNEGSKA (reference sequence). The CDR3 extends over 13 amino acids. CDR3 amino acids: CSALSSGAYEQYF. The CDR3 coding sequence is TGCAGTGCTCTGTCTAGCGGGGCCTACGAGCAGTACTTC.

This clonotype has a handful of counts. The chain has TRBV7-9 and TRBJ2-7; TRBD2 aligns across 7 bases. The CDR3 is 16 residues long. Germline assignment: CDR1 SEHNR and CDR2 FQNEAQ (reference sequence). With V trimmed by 1 base and J by 0 bases, 6 bases remained unmatched. The CDR3 region has the DNA TGTGCCAGCAGCTTAGAGGGGTGGGACTACTCCTACGAGCAGTACTTC. Translated, it gives CASSLEGWDYSYEQYF.

This clonotype was seen ten or more times. The chain links TRBV12-3 or TRBV12-4 to TRBJ2-2; 7 nucleotides agree with TRBD1. V lost 5 bases to trimming and J lost 6 bases; unmatched junction nucleotides: 9. The CDR3 loop spans 15 amino acids. The CDR3 loop reads CASSQLTGFPGELFF. The CDR3 coding sequence is TGTGCCAGCAGTCAATTGACAGGGTTTCCCGGGGAGCTGTTTTTT.

In its sample, this clonotype was seen many times. J is TRBJ1-2 and V is TRBV30, with no clear D. Germline CDR1 reads GTSNPN; CDR2 reads SVGIG (reference sequence). V lost 5 bases and J lost 2, with 15 bases in between. CDR3 length: 14 residues. DNA for the CDR3: TGTGCCTGGTTTGGTGGGGTGAGGAACTATGGCTACACCTTC. As protein: CAWFGGVRNYGYTF.

V usage is TRBV5-1 and J usage is TRBJ2-3, with 10 bases fitting TRBD1. The CDR3 totals 16 residues. J lost 4 bases, V lost 4 bases, and 9 bases had no gene match. Germline-derived CDR1 and CDR2 are SGHRS and YFSETQ. The DNA for the CDR3 is TGCGCCAGCAGCAAGACAGGGGGCGGGGGACCAGATACGCAGTATTTT. It codes for CASSKTGGGGPDTQYF.

There are many counts of this clonotype. The chain has TRBV7-2 and TRBJ1-1; tentative D call: TRBD1 (5 bases). V shed 5 bases and J shed 1 base, with 11 bases lying between them. The V gene's germline CDR1 is SGHTA and CDR2 FQGNSA. The CDR3 consists of 14 residues. The CDR3 DNA reads as TGTGCCAGCAGCCGACAGAGCCGGAACACTGAAGCTTTCTTT. Translation gives CASSRQSRNTEAFF.

This clonotype was recorded many times. This chain uses TRBV28 with TRBJ2-7, with a weak D call TRBD1 (6 bases). The CDR3 consists of 15 residues. V was pared by 2 bases and J by 0 bases, with 11 bases between. Germline values: CDR1 MDHEN, CDR2 SYDVKM. The CDR3 nucleotides are TGTGCCAGCAGTTTACAGGGGCAGCTCTCCTACGAGCAGTACTTC. Translating it yields CASSLQGQLSYEQYF.

The V call is TRBV12-3 or TRBV12-4, the J call TRBJ2-2; 7 nucleotides match TRBD2. The CDR3 extends over 15 amino acids. Trimming cost V 2 bases and J 6 bases; bases outside gene matches: 6. The CDR3 coding sequence is TGTGCCAGCAGTTTATGGGAGGGGAGAGCCGGGGAGCTGTTTTTT. It yields the protein CASSLWEGRAGELFF.

The chain recombines TRBV5-5 with TRBJ1-1; unclear D gene. Trimming took 4 bases from V and 1 from J, leaving 11 bases between them. This CDR3 region has 14 residues. The germline V gene encodes CDR1 SGHKS and CDR2 YYEKEE (reference sequence). The CDR3 protein is CASSRSPGNTEAFF. For the CDR3, the DNA is TGTGCCAGCAGCCGCTCTCCGGGGAACACTGAAGCTTTCTTT.

V is TRBV7-9 and J is TRBJ1-4, with 7 positions matching TRBD1. Trimming removed 4 bases from V and 7 bases from J; junction bases left unmatched: 6. The length of the CDR3 is 14 residues. Germline CDR1 SEHNR, CDR2 FQNEAQ (reference sequence). CDR3 sequence reads: CASSSLRTGEKLFF. DNA for the CDR3: TGTGCCAGCAGCTCCCTACGGACAGGTGAAAAACTGTTTTTT.

The chain is built from TRBV7-9 and TRBJ2-5; D possibly corresponds to TRBD2 (7 bases). Germline V gene sequence: CDR1 SEHNR, CDR2 FQNEAQ (reference sequence). The CDR3 totals 18 residues. The V end was cut by 5 bases, the J end by 3 bases, with 25 bases between. The CDR3 loop reads CASSLPWSGGPLKETQYF. CDR3 DNA: TGTGCCAGCAGCCTCCCGTGGTCGGGGGGCCCCCTTAAAGAGACCCAGTACTTC.